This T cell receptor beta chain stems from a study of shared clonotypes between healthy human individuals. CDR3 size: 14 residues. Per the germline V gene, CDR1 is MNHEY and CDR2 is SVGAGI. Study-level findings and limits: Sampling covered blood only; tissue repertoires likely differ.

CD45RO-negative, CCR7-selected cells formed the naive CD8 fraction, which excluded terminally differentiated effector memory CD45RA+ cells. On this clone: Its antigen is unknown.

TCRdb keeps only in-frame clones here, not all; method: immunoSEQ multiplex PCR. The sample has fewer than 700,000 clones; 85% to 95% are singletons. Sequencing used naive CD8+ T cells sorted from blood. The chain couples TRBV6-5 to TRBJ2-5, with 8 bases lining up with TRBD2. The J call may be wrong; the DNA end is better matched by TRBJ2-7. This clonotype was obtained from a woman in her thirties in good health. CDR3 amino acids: CASSYGLAGYEQYF. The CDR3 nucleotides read TGTGCCAGCAGTTATGGGCTAGCGGGTTACGAGCAGTACTTC.